The clone carrying this T cell receptor (beta chain) was counted at least ten times. Its antigen is unknown. These data originate in a study of Graves' ophthalmopathy and Graves' hyperthyroidism. Study-level points and caveats: The study's model predicted ophthalmopathy progression at over 55% sensitivity and 72% to 85% specificity.

Germline values: CDR1 MNHNS, CDR2 SASEGT. CDR3 length: 14 residues. The V end was cut by 0 bases, the J end by 6 bases, with 11 bases between. For repertoire sequencing, the TCR beta CDR3 regions were amplified from RNA transcripts. In the first round, RT-PCR was carried out with HTBI primers, and a multiplex PCR formed the second round. One entry per CDR3 protein results from TCRdb running MiXCR on the multiplex PCR reads. The sample records about 1.2 million distinct CDR3 sequences, 35% to 40% being singletons. Sequences were obtained from peripheral blood or thyroid tissue (not recorded which). The receptor was derived from an adult man with Graves' hyperthyroidism. The rearrangement joins TRBV6-1 to TRBJ1-2; D is unclear. The chain's CDR3 is CASSEAYLTDGYTF. CDR3 in DNA: TGTGCCAGCAGTGAAGCCTACCTCACTGATGGCTACACCTTC.